These 26 T cell receptor beta chains were sequenced from one sample in a study of T-cell memory formation after mild COVID-19. TCRdb analysed the 5' RACE reads with MiXCR anew, one entry per CDR3 protein. In the table there are around 300,000 distinct CDR3 sequences, roughly 8% of which are singletons. The specimen was PBMCs or a T cell subset sorted from them (not recorded which). These receptors were obtained from a man in his late teens or twenties who had mild COVID-19 (a few samples of this study predate the infection). Cell type and time point are not known.

This clonotype came up many times. The chain joins TRBV4-2 to TRBJ1-4; possible D gene TRBD1, 6 bases. The V gene lost 0 bases and the J gene lost 5 bases, with 13 bases spanning the gap. Germline CDR1 and CDR2: LGHNA and YNFKEQ. CDR3 length: 16 amino acids. CDR3 sequence: CASSQDRGGGNEKLFF. Written as DNA, the CDR3 is TGTGCCAGCAGCCAAGATCGGGGTGGGGGCAATGAAAAACTGTTTTTT.

This clonotype has a handful of counts. The gene calls are TRBV5-1 and TRBJ2-5; TRBD1 matches 9 bases. The J segment lost 1 base and the V segment lost 3 bases, leaving 13 bases of the junction unmatched. This CDR3 has 18 amino acids. Germline V gene sequence: CDR1 SGHRS, CDR2 YFSETQ. The CDR3 reads CASSSTGQGYILQETQYF. CDR3 coding DNA: TGCGCCAGCAGCTCGACGGGACAGGGCTATATACTCCAAGAGACCCAGTACTTC.

This clonotype turned up a few times. The chain recombines TRBV7-9 with TRBJ2-3; D is unresolved. V lost 2 bases and J lost 5, with 8 bases in between. The CDR3 spans 13 residues. Germline V lookup: CDR1 SEHNR, CDR2 FQNEAQ (reference sequence). The CDR3 sequence: CASSLLTGDTQYF. The CDR3 DNA sequence: TGTGCCAGCAGCTTACTGACCGGAGATACGCAGTATTTT.

This clonotype was recorded a few times. The V and J genes are TRBV29-1 and TRBJ2-2; 7 bases are a match to TRBD1. J was trimmed by 4 bases and V by 7 bases; bases with no gene match: 6. The germline gives CDR1 SQVTM, CDR2 ANQGSEA. This CDR3 has 13 amino acids. The CDR3 DNA reads as TGCAGCGCCCGAAGGGACAGCACCGGGGAGCTGTTTTTT. This translates into CSARRDSTGELFF.

The table lists this clonotype with a few counts. The CDR3 loop reads CASGEGAEQYV. The DNA for the CDR3 is TGTGCCAGTGGGGAGGGTGCCGAGCAGTACGTC. J is TRBJ2-7 and V is TRBV6-6, with 7 bases matching TRBD2. The CDR3 runs 11 residues. V lost 9 bases and J lost 6; bases outside the gene matches: 5. The germline CDR1 and CDR2 sequences are MNHNY and SVGAGI (reference sequence).

This clonotype has a handful of counts. V usage is TRBV30 and J usage is TRBJ1-2; 8 bases fit TRBD1. The CDR3 loop spans 13 amino acids. V dropped 3 bases and J dropped 6; count of bases not matched to a gene: 6. Germline V CDR1 and CDR2: GTSNPN, SVGIG (reference sequence). The CDR3 protein is CAWRTQGADGYTF. The CDR3 bases are TGTGCCTGGAGAACGCAGGGGGCGGATGGCTACACCTTC.

This clonotype has only a few counts. The chain employs TRBV7-2 and TRBJ1-1; D might be TRBD1 (6 bases). Germline lookup yields CDR1 SGHTA and CDR2 FQGNSA. The CDR3 runs 16 residues. Trimming left V 8 bases short and J 4 bases short, with 23 bases between. The CDR3 is CASGEKSGGLTTEAFF. DNA of the CDR3: TGTGCCAGCGGCGAGAAATCGGGGGGGCTTACCACTGAAGCTTTCTTT.

The chain couples TRBV20-1 to TRBJ2-7; 7 bases align to TRBD1. This CDR3 spans 14 amino acids. V shed 6 bases, J shed 5 bases, and the junction held 13 bases outside the gene matches. Germline-derived CDR1 and CDR2 are DFQATT and SNEGSKA (reference sequence). CDR3 nucleotides: TGCAGTGCGCCGTACCAAACAGGGGCAGACGAGCAGTACGTC. This encodes CSAPYQTGADEQYV.

This clonotype was counted ten times or more. V is TRBV5-5 and J is TRBJ2-1, with 12 bases fitting TRBD2. CDR1 and CDR2 (germline): SGHKS, YYEKEE (reference sequence). The CDR3 is 15 amino acids. V gave up 5 bases and J gave up 6 bases; unmatched junction bases: 6. CDR3 DNA sequence: TGTGCCAGCAGATCGCCGGGACTAGCGGGCAATGAGCAGTTCTTC. Protein sequence: CASRSPGLAGNEQFF.

The sample holds a few counts of this clonotype. The chain links TRBV5-1 to TRBJ2-3, with D maybe TRBD2 (6 bases). CDR1 and CDR2 (germline): SGHRS, YFSETQ. Trimming took 5 bases from V and 1 from J, leaving 17 bases between them. The CDR3 runs 16 residues. CDR3 in amino acids: CASRSLTGGGTDTQYF. The CDR3 bases are TGCGCCAGCAGGTCACTGACCGGGGGAGGCACAGATACGCAGTATTTT. Based on the CDR3 plus reference TRBV5-1 and TRBJ2-3, the full variable domain is KAGVTQTPRYLIKTRGQQVTLSCSPISGHRSVSWYQQTPGQGLQFLFEYFSETQRNKGNFPGRFSGRQFSNSRSEMNVSTLELGDSALYLCASRSLTGGGTDTQYFGPGTRLTVL.

This clonotype has only a few counts. V usage is TRBV7-9 and J usage is TRBJ2-7; D perhaps matches TRBD2 (6 bases). This CDR3 is built from 14 residues. V was pared by 0 bases and J by 3 bases, with 9 bases between. Germline CDR1 and CDR2: SEHNR and FQNEAQ (reference sequence). DNA for the CDR3: TGTGCCAGCAGCTTAGCAGGAGGGATCTACGAGCAGTACTTC. Its translation is CASSLAGGIYEQYF.

The chain combines TRBV15 with TRBJ2-7; 10 bases agree with TRBD1. The CDR3 consists of 15 residues. The trim removed 3 bases at V and 2 bases at J, leaving 4 bases unmatched. Per the germline V gene, CDR1 is LNHNV and CDR2 is YYDKDF (reference sequence). The CDR3 sequence is CATSRRQGAAYEQYF. The CDR3 DNA is TGTGCCACCAGCAGGAGACAGGGGGCCGCCTACGAGCAGTACTTC.

This chain connects TRBV27 to TRBJ2-3; D unresolved. Germline-derived CDR1 and CDR2 are MNHEY and SMNVEV (reference sequence). V dropped 2 bases and J dropped 2 bases, with 8 bases sitting between them. This CDR3 comprises 14 residues. CDR3 DNA sequence: TGTGCCAGCAGTTTAAGCCCCCACACAGATACGCAGTATTTT. Amino acid sequence: CASSLSPHTDTQYF.

This clonotype turned up a few times. The chain couples TRBV27 to TRBJ1-5; no clear D. This CDR3 has 14 residues. V was clipped by 5 bases and J by 3 bases, with 11 bases between them. Germline CDR1 MNHEY, CDR2 SMNVEV (reference sequence). CDR3 bases: TGTGCCAGCAGTCCTCCGGGCAACAATCAGCCCCAGCATTTT. Translated: CASSPPGNNQPQHF.

The chain links TRBV12-3 or TRBV12-4 to TRBJ2-3; 10 bases are shared with TRBD1. The V segment lost 5 bases and the J segment 4 bases; nucleotides outside the gene matches: 9. The CDR3 is 16 amino acids. The CDR3 DNA is TGTGCCAGCAGTCCACCGGGACAGGGGTCGCCAGATACGCAGTATTTT. Its protein is CASSPPGQGSPDTQYF.

The V and J genes are TRBV6-2 or TRBV6-3 and TRBJ2-7; D call uncertain. The germline V gene has CDR1 MNHEY and CDR2 SVGEGT. The length of the CDR3 is 14 residues. The ends were cut back, 6 bases at V and 3 bases at J, with 15 bases in the middle. The CDR3 region has the DNA TGTGCCAGCAGGCGAGGCCTCTATGGCTACGAGCAGTACTTC. This gives the protein CASRRGLYGYEQYF.

This clonotype has only a few counts. The chain combines TRBV20-1 with TRBJ2-7; possibly TRBD1 for D (5 bases). There are 13 residues in the CDR3. V was shortened by 4 bases and J by 0 bases, with 10 bases between the two germline ends. Germline-derived CDR1 and CDR2 are DFQATT and SNEGSKA (reference sequence). The DNA for the CDR3 is TGCAGTGCTAAAAGACAGCTCTCCTACGAGCAGTACTTC. Translated, it gives CSAKRQLSYEQYF.

This chain joins TRBV7-2 and TRBJ2-5, with a weak D call TRBD1 (6 bases). V was shortened by 3 bases and J by 10 bases, with 21 bases between the two germline ends. The CDR3 contains 15 residues. The germline V gene has CDR1 SGHTA and CDR2 FQGNSA. CDR3 protein: CASSFGFGQLVFQYF. The CDR3 region has the DNA TGTGCCAGCAGCTTTGGGTTCGGACAGTTGGTTTTCCAGTACTTC.

The rearrangement links TRBV20-1 to TRBJ1-2; no clear D. CDR3 length equals 16 residues. Germline assignment: CDR1 DFQATT and CDR2 SNEGSKA (reference sequence). Trimming pared 0 bases from V and 1 base from J, leaving 15 bases between. As DNA, the CDR3 is TGCAGTGCTAGAGAGGCGGGTAGGGCCCTTAACTATGGCTACACCTTC. This sequence encodes CSAREAGRALNYGYTF.

This clonotype was found a few times. The chain recombines TRBV6-1 with TRBJ1-5; 7 bases are shared with TRBD1. The CDR3 is made up of 16 amino acids. The ends lost 5 bases at V and 3 bases at J; junction bases unmatched: 10. Germline CDR1 is MNHNS and CDR2 is SASEGT. The CDR3 loop reads CASSRTGPRSNQPQHF. The CDR3 bases are TGTGCCAGCAGTCGGACAGGTCCTCGATCCAATCAGCCCCAGCATTTT.

V usage is TRBV24-1 and J usage is TRBJ2-1; D tentatively fits TRBD1 or TRBD2 (6 bases each). This CDR3 is built from 13 residues. Germline lookup yields CDR1 KGHDR and CDR2 SFDVKD. V lost 5 bases and J 11 bases, leaving 15 bases between the germline ends. In DNA, the CDR3 is TGTGCCACCAGTGGGGGTGAGGGGGGCAAGCAGTTCTTC. Protein sequence: CATSGGEGGKQFF.

This clonotype was counted a few times. The chain is built from TRBV10-3 and TRBJ2-5; TRBD2 matches 8 bases. V lost 5 bases and J lost 5; bases outside the gene matches: 7. Germline V CDR1 and CDR2: ENHRY, SYGVKD. This CDR3 has 14 residues. The CDR3, as DNA: TGTGCCATCAGTACCGGGGGGGCGCTCGAGACCCAGTACTTC. This sequence encodes CAISTGGALETQYF.

This rearrangement joins TRBV28 to TRBJ2-7; 7 nucleotides line up with TRBD2. Per germline, CDR1 MDHEN and CDR2 SYDVKM. The CDR3 contains 16 residues. V was clipped by 4 bases and J by 1 base; unmatched bases: 10. CDR3 nucleotide sequence: TGTGCCAGCAGTTCTCTCCCGGGGGGTGGTTCCTACGAGCAGTACGTC. This sequence encodes CASSSLPGGGSYEQYV.

This clonotype was counted between two and nine times. The genes are TRBV7-2 and TRBJ1-1; D gene unclear. This CDR3 contains 13 residues. Per germline, CDR1 SGHTA and CDR2 FQGNSA. Trimming shortened V by 5 bases and J by 1 base, and 8 bases separated the two germline ends. The chain's CDR3 is CASSMTQNTEAFF. CDR3 coding DNA: TGTGCCAGCAGCATGACACAGAACACTGAAGCTTTCTTT. The whole variable domain, filled in from reference TRBV7-2 and TRBJ1-1, reads GAGVSQSPSNKVTEKGKDVELRCDPISGHTALYWYRQSLGQGLEFLIYFQGNSAPDKSGLPSDRFSAERTGGSVSTLTIQRTQQEDSAVYLCASSMTQNTEAFFGQGTRLTVV.

As regards this clonotype: Mismatch with germline at one junction end may stem from a read error. This chain links TRBV7-2 with TRBJ2-5; D call uncertain. The germline V gene encodes CDR1 SGHTA and CDR2 FQGNSA. This CDR3 spans 13 amino acids. This CDR3 is CASRLAQVETQYF. CDR3 DNA sequence: TGTGCCAGCAGATTAGCCCAAGTGGAGACCCAGTACTTC.

A few counts support this clonotype. This sequence joins TRBV12-3 or TRBV12-4 and TRBJ2-7; D ambiguous. The CDR3 sequence is 12 residues long. The V end lost 4 bases, the J end lost 7 bases, and 11 bases lay between the germline ends. DNA of the CDR3: TGTGCCAGCAGTTGGCGCATCGGGGAGCAGTACTTC. This gives the protein CASSWRIGEQYF.